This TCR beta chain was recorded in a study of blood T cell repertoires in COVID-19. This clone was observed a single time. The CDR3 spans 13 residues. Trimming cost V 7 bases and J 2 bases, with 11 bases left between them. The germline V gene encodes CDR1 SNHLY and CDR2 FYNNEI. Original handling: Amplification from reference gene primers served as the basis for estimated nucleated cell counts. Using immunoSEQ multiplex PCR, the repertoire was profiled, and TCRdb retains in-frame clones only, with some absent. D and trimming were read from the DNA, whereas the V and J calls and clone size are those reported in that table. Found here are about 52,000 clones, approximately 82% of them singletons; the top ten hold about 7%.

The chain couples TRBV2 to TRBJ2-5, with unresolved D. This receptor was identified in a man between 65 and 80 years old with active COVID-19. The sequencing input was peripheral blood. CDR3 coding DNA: TGTGCCAGCAAAGTTCACAGACAAGAGACCCAGTACTTC. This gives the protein CASKVHRQETQYF. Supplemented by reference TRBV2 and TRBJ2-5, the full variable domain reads EPEVTQTPSHQVTQMGQEVILRCVPISNHLYFYWYRQILGQKVEFLVSFYNNEISEKSEIFDDQFSVERPDGSNFTLKIRSTKLEDSAMYFCASKVHRQETQYFGPGTRLLVL.